A single sample is the source of the 14 T cell receptor beta chains below, sequenced in a study of human T cells and chemical hapten exposure. Sample time point: pre-sensitization, week 0. Treatment in this sample: therapeutic diphenylcyclopropenone sensitization with weekly scalp DPC. MiXCR, run by TCRdb on the RACE reads, gives a single entry per CDR3 protein. The sample holds around 60,000 distinct CDR3 sequences, roughly 6.7% seen once. The starting material was whole blood, obtained in connection with sensitization to the hapten diphenylcyclopropenone (DPC). The receptor set was obtained from a woman under 40 with alopecia areata. Some clones in this sample may be carry-over from other donors' samples.

There are many counts of this clonotype. The rearrangement links TRBV12-3 or TRBV12-4 to TRBJ1-1; maybe TRBD1 (5 bases). CDR3 length: 16 amino acids. Deletions cut 1 base from V and 7 bases from J, with 19 bases between. The CDR3 nucleotides read TGTGCCAGCAGTTTAGAGGCGGGGGGAGTTATCGTTGAAGCTTTCTTT. This sequence encodes CASSLEAGGVIVEAFF.

This clonotype was picked up many times. This chain links TRBV19 with TRBJ1-5, with 8 bases fitting TRBD1. Germline values: CDR1 LNHDA, CDR2 SQIVND (reference sequence). Trimming at V came to 6 bases and at J to 5 bases, leaving 6 bases not matched to a gene. There are 14 residues in the CDR3. CDR3 in DNA: TGTGCCAGTAGGGACGGACAGGGCTATCAGCCCCAGCATTTT. The encoded protein is CASRDGQGYQPQHF.

This chain links TRBV15 with TRBJ2-7; D might be TRBD2 (5 bases). V lost 1 base to trimming and J lost 7 bases, with 14 bases between them. In germline, CDR1 is LNHNV, CDR2 YYDKDF (reference sequence). The CDR3 sequence is 14 residues long. The CDR3 coding sequence is TGTGCCACCAGCAGAGGACGAGGGTTAGGTGAGCAGTACTTC. Its translation: CATSRGRGLGEQYF.

The chain recombines TRBV19 with TRBJ1-5; TRBD1 matches 7 bases. The CDR3 is 13 residues long. Losses at the gene ends were 4 bases for V and 6 bases for J; bases not matched to a gene: 3. CDR1 LNHDA and CDR2 SQIVND come from the germline V gene (reference sequence). The CDR3 region is CASSKTGSQPQHF. The CDR3 DNA is TGTGCCAGTAGTAAGACAGGGAGTCAGCCCCAGCATTTT.

The rearrangement links TRBV19 to TRBJ1-2; 8 nucleotides match TRBD1. The CDR3 has 13 amino acids. The germline V gene encodes CDR1 LNHDA and CDR2 SQIVND (reference sequence). Losses at the gene ends were 7 bases for V and 10 bases for J; bases not matched to a gene: 11. The DNA of the CDR3 is TGTGCCAGTACCATTCGGGACAGGTCGGTCTACACCTTC. This translates into CASTIRDRSVYTF. The full variable domain, in which reference TRBV19 and TRBJ1-2 provide the parts outside the CDR3, is DGGITQSPKYLFRKEGQNVTLSCEQNLNHDAMYWYRQDPGQGLRLIYYSQIVNDFQKGDIAEGYSVSREKKESFPLTVTSAQKNPTAFYLCASTIRDRSVYTFGSGTRLTVV.

This clonotype was picked up many times. V is TRBV18 and J is TRBJ1-4; D not resolved. This CDR3 spans 16 amino acids. Germline CDR1 and CDR2: KGHSH and LQKENI. V was trimmed by 6 bases and J by 5 bases, leaving 19 bases between them. The CDR3, as DNA: TGTGCCAGCTCCCTGCAAGGTCCGGGGATGAATGAAAAACTGTTTTTT. It specifies CASSLQGPGMNEKLFF.

Many counts were recorded for this clonotype. The V and J genes are TRBV6-6 and TRBJ1-1; D remains unclear. V lost 2 bases to trimming and J lost 5 bases, with 21 bases between them. The CDR3 has 17 amino acids. In germline, CDR1 is MNHNY, CDR2 SVGAGI (reference sequence). The DNA for the CDR3 is TGTGCCAGCAGTTACGGGAGGTCGCGAATGATTAATACTGAAGCTTTCTTT. Amino acid sequence: CASSYGRSRMINTEAFF.

This clonotype was found many times. The V gene is TRBV6-1, the J gene TRBJ2-1; the D gene is possibly TRBD1 (5 bases). CDR3 length: 16 amino acids. The V end lost 1 base, the J end lost 3 bases, and 13 bases lay between the germline ends. Germline values: CDR1 MNHNS, CDR2 SASEGT. The CDR3 region has the DNA TGTGCCAGCAGTGAAGAAGCGCAGGGTGGCTACAATGAGCAGTTCTTC. Protein product: CASSEEAQGGYNEQFF.

This clonotype was seen repeatedly, ten times or more. The chain recombines TRBV6-5 with TRBJ1-6; D call uncertain. This CDR3 spans 12 amino acids. The V gene's germline CDR1 is MNHEY and CDR2 SVGAGI. Trimming shortened V by 0 bases and J by 10 bases, and 4 bases separated the two germline ends. The CDR3 sequence is CASSYSGSPLHF. For the CDR3, the DNA is TGTGCCAGCAGTTACTCAGGGTCACCCCTCCACTTT.

In its sample, this clonotype was seen many times. The CDR3 DNA reads TGTGCCAGCAGTCGTGGGGACAGCACTAACTATGGCTACACCTTC. It translates to CASSRGDSTNYGYTF. The V and J genes are TRBV2 and TRBJ1-2, with 7 bases that match TRBD1. Germline-derived CDR1 and CDR2 are SNHLY and FYNNEI. V lost 5 bases and J lost 0; bases outside the gene matches: 6. The CDR3 runs 15 residues.

This clonotype was seen repeatedly, ten times or more. This sequence joins TRBV2 and TRBJ1-1, with D uncertain. Germline V gene data show CDR1 as SNHLY and CDR2 as FYNNEI. The CDR3 is made up of 14 amino acids. Trimming stripped 6 bases from V and 4 bases from J, with 15 bases between. CDR3 protein: CASRVILGSTEAFF. The CDR3 DNA is TGTGCCAGCAGAGTGATTTTGGGGAGCACTGAAGCTTTCTTT.

This clonotype was observed at least ten times. The rearrangement links TRBV20-1 to TRBJ2-1; no reliable D call. Germline assignment: CDR1 DFQATT and CDR2 SNEGSKA (reference sequence). This CDR3 is 11 amino acids long. V was shortened by 3 bases and J by 10 bases, with 10 bases between the two germline ends. The CDR3 here is CSASGWVEQFF. CDR3 sequence (DNA): TGCAGTGCTAGTGGTTGGGTCGAGCAGTTCTTC.

Of note for this clonotype: Just one base apart from a much larger clone, this may be a read error. The rearrangement joins TRBV6-5 to TRBJ2-2; a possible D gene is TRBD2 (5 bases). Germline assignment: CDR1 MNHEY and CDR2 SVGAGI. This CDR3 comprises 14 residues. The CDR3 region is CASSYQWNTGERFF. In DNA, the CDR3 is TGTGCCAGCAGTTATCAATGGAACACCGGGGAGCGGTTTTTT.

This rearrangement joins TRBV6-1 to TRBJ1-2, with 11 bases identical to TRBD1. Per germline, CDR1 MNHNS and CDR2 SASEGT. The CDR3 runs 15 residues. Losses at the gene ends were 4 bases for V and 3 bases for J; bases not matched to a gene: 4. The CDR3 DNA is TGTGCCAGCAGTGCCGGACAGGGGGCTGACTATGGCTACACCTTC. Translated, it gives CASSAGQGADYGYTF.